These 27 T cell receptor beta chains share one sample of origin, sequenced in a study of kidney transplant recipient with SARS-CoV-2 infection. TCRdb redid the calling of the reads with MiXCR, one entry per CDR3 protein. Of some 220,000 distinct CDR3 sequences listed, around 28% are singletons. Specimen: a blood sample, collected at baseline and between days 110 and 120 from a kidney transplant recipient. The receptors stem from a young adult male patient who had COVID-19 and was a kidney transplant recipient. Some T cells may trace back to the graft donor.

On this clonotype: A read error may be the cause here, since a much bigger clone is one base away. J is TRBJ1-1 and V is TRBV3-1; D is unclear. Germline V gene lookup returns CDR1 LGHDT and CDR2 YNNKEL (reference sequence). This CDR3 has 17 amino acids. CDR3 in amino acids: CAGSQRDPISIRTEAFF. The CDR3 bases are TGTGCCGGCAGCCAGCGTGATCCCATTTCAATTCGCACTGAAGCTTTCTTT.

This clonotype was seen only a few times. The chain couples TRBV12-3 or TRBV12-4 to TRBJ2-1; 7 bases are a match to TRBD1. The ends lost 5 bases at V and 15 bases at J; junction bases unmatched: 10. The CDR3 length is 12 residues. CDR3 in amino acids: CASSPRQGPTFF. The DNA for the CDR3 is TGTGCCAGCAGTCCCCGACAGGGCCCCACGTTCTTC.

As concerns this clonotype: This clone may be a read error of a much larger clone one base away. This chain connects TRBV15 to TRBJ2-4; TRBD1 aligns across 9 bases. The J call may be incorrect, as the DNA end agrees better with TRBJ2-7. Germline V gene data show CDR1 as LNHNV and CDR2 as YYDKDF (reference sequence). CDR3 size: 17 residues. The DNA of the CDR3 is TGTGCCGCCAGCAGAGCAGACAGGGGGTCTTCTAAGTACGAGCAGTACTTC. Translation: CAASRADRGSSKYEQYF.

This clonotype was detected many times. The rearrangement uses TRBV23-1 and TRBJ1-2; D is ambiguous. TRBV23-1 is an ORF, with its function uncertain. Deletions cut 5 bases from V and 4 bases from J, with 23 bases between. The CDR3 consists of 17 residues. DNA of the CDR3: TGCGCCAGCAGTGTCCATACGCTACGCAGAAAGACCTATGGCTACACCTTC. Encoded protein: CASSVHTLRRKTYGYTF.

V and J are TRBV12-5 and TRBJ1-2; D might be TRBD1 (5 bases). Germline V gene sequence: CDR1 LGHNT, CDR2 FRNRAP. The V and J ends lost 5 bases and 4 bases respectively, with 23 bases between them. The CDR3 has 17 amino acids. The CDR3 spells CASGTGNLQGKTYGYTF. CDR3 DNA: TGTGCTAGTGGTACGGGTAATTTGCAGGGAAAGACCTATGGCTACACCTTC.

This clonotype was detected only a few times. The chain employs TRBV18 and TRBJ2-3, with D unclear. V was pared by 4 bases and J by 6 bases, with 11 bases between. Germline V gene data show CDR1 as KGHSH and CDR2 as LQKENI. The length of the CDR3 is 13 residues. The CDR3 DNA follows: TGTGCCAGCTCACGACAACCCGGGGATACGCAGTATTTT. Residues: CASSRQPGDTQYF.

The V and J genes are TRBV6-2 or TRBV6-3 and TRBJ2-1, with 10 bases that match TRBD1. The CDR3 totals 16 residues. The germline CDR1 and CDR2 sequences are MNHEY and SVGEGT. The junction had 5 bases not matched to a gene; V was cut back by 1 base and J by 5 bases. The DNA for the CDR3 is TGTGCCAGCAGTTACTGGAGGACAGGGGGGAACAATGAGCAGTTCTTC. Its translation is CASSYWRTGGNNEQFF.

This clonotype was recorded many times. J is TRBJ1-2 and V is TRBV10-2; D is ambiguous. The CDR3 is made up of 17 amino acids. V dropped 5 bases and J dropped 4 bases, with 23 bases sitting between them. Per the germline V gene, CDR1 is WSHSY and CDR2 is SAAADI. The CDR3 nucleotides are TGCGCCAGCAGTTCATGTAACACTTCTAGAAAGACCTATGGCTACACCTTC. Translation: CASSSCNTSRKTYGYTF.

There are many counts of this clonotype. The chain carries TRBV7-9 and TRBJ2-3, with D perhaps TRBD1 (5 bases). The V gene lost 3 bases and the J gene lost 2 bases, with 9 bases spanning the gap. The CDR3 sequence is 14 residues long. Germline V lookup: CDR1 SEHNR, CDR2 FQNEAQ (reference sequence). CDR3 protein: CASSLTAHTDTQYF. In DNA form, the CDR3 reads TGTGCCAGCAGCTTGACAGCACACACAGATACGCAGTATTTT.

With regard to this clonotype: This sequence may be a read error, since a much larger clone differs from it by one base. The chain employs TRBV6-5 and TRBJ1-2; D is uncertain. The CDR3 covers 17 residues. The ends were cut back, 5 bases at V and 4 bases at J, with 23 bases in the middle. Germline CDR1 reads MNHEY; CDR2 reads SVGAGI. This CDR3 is CASSTPLGRRKTYGYTF. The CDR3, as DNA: TGTGCCAGCAGTACGCCTCTAGGTAGGAGAAAGACCTATGGCTACACCTTC.

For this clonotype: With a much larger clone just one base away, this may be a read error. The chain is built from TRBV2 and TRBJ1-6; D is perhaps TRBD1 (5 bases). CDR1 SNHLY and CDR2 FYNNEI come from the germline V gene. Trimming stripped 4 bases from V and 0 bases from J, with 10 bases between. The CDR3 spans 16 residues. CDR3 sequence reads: CASSGSGSSYNSPLHF. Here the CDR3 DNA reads TGTGCCAGCAGTGGATCAGGGAGCTCCTATAATTCACCCCTCCACTTT.

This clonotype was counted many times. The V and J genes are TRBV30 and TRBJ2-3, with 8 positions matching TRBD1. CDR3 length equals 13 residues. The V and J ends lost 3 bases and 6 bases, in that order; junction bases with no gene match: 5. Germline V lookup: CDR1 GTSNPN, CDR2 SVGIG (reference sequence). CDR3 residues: CAWRKQGGDTQYF. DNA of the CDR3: TGTGCCTGGAGGAAACAGGGGGGTGATACGCAGTATTTT. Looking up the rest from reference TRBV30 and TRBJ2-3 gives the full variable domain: SQTIHQWPATLVQPVGSPLSLECTVEGTSNPNLYWYRQAAGRGLQLLFYSVGIGQISSEVPQNLSASRPQDRQFILSSKKLLLSDSGFYLCAWRKQGGDTQYFGPGTRLTVL.

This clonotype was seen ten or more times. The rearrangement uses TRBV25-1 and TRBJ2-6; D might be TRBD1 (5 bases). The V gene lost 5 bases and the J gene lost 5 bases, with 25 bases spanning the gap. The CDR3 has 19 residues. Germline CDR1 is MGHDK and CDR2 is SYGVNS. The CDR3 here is CASSPLLRTGQSRANVLTF. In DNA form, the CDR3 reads TGTGCCAGCAGTCCGCTATTAAGAACTGGACAAAGTCGGGCCAACGTCCTGACTTTC.

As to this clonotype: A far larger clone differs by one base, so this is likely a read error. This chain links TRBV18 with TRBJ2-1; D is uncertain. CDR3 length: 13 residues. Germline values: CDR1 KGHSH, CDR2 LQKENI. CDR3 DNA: TGTGCCAGCTCTCAACCCCCGTCAGATACGCAGTGTTTT. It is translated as CASSQPPSDTQCF.

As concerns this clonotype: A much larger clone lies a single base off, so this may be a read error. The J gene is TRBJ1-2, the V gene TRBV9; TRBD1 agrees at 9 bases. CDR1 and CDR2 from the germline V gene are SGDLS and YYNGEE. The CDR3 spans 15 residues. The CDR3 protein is CASSEGSGQGNGHTF. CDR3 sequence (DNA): TGTGCCAGCAGCGAGGGATCGGGACAGGGAAATGGCCACACCTTC.

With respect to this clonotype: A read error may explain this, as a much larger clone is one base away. The DNA of the CDR3 is TGTGCCAACAGCGTAAACATTGCTAACGATGAGCAGTTCTTC. Its translation: CANSVNIANDEQFF. The rearrangement joins TRBV9 to TRBJ2-4; D gene uncertain. Matching the DNA end better, TRBJ2-1 makes the J call doubtful. Germline assignment: CDR1 SGDLS and CDR2 YYNGEE. The CDR3 is 14 residues long.

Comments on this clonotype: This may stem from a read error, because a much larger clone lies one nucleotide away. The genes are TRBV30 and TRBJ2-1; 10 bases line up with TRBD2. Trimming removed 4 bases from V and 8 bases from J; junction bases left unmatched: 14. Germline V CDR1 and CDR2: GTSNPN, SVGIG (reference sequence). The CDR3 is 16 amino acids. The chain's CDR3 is CAWTKAGASGSDEQFF. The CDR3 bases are TGTGCCTGGACCAAGGCCGGGGCTAGCGGGAGCGATGAGCAGTTCTTC.

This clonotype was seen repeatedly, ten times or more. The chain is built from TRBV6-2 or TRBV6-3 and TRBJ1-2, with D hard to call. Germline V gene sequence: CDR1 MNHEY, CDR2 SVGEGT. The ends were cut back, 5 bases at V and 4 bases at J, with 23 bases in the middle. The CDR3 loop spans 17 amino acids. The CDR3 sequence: CASSRMRCIGKTYGYTF. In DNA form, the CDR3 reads TGTGCCAGCAGTCGAATGCGCTGCATCGGAAAGACCTATGGCTACACCTTC.

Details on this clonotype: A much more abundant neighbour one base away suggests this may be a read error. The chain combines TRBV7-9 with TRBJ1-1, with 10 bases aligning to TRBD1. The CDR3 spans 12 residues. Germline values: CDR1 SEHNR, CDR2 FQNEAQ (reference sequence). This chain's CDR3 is CTSSLGQGEAFF. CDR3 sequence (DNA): TGTACCAGCAGCTTGGGACAGGGGGAAGCTTTCTTT.

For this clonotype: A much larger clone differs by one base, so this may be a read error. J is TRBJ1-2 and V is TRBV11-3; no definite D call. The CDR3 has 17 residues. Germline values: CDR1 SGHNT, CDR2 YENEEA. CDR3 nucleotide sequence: TGTGCCAGCAGCGCTGATTCCGATCTCGGAAAGACCTATGGCTGCACCTTC. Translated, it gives CASSADSDLGKTYGCTF. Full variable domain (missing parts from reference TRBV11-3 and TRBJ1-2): EAGVVQSPRYKIIEKKQPVAFWCNPISGHNTLYWYLQNLGQGPELLIRYENEEAVDDSQLPKDRFSAERLKGVDSTLKIQPAELGDSAVYLCASSADSDLGKTYGCTFGSGTRLTVV.

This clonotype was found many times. CDR3 sequence (DNA): TGTGCCAGCAGCCCTGGGGTACAGGGACGAGAGACCCAGTACTTC. Translated, it gives CASSPGVQGRETQYF. The chain links TRBV11-3 to TRBJ2-5, with a weak D call TRBD1 (6 bases). Germline lookup yields CDR1 SGHNT and CDR2 YENEEA. V lost 5 bases and J 4 bases, leaving 17 bases between the germline ends. The CDR3 has 15 residues.

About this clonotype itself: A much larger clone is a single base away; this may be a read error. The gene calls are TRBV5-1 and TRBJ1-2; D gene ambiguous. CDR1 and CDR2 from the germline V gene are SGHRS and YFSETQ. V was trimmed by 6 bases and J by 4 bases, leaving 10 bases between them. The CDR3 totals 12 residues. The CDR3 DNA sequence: TGCGCCAGCAAACTGGGAGGCTATGGCTACACCTTC. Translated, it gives CASKLGGYGYTF. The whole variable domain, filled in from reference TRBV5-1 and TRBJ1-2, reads KAGVTQTPRYLIKTRGQQVTLSCSPISGHRSVSWYQQTPGQGLQFLFEYFSETQRNKGNFPGRFSGRQFSNSRSEMNVSTLELGDSALYLCASKLGGYGYTFGSGTRLTVV.

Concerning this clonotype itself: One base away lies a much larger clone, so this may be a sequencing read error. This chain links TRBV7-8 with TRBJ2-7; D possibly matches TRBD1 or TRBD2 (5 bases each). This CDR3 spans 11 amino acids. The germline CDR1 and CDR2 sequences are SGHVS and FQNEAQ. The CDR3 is CASSRGSRACF. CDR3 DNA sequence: TGTGCCAGCAGCCGGGGCAGCCGGGCGTGCTTC. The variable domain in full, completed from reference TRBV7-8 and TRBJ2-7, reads GAGVSQSPRYKVAKRGQDVALRCDPISGHVSLFWYQQALGQGPEFLTYFQNEAQLDKSGLPSDRFFAERPEGSVSTLKIQRTQQEDSAVYLCASSRGSRACFGPGTRLTVT.

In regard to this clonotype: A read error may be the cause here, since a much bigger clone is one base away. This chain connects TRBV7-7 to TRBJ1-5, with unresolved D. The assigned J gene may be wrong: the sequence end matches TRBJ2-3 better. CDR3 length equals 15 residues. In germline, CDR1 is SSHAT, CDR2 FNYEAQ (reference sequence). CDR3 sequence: CASSLDGSSNQPQYF. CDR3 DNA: TGTGCCAGCAGCCTAGACGGGTCAAGCAATCAGCCCCAGTATTTT.

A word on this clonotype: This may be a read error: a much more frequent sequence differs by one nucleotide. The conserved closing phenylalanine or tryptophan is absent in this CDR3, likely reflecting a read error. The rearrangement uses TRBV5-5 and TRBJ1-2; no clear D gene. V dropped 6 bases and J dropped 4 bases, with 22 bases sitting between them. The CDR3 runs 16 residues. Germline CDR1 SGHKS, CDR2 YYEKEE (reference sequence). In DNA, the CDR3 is TGTGCCAGCAAGATTCTTGTCTCGCGAAAGACCTATGGCTACACCCTC. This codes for CASKILVSRKTYGYTL.

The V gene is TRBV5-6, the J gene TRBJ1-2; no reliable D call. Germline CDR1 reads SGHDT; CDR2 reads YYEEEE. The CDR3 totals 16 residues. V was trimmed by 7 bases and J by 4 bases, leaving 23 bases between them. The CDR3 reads CASCQPNSQKTYGYTF. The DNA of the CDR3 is TGTGCCAGCTGTCAACCCAATAGTCAAAAGACCTATGGCTACACCTTC.

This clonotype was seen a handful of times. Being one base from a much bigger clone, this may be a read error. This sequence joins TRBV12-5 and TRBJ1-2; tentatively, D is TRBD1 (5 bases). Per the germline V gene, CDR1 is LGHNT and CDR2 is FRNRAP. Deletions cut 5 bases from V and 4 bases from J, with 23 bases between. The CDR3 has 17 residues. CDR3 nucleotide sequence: TGTGCTAGTGGTGATGCACTTTTGCAGGGAAAGGCCTATGGCTACACCTTC. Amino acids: CASGDALLQGKAYGYTF.